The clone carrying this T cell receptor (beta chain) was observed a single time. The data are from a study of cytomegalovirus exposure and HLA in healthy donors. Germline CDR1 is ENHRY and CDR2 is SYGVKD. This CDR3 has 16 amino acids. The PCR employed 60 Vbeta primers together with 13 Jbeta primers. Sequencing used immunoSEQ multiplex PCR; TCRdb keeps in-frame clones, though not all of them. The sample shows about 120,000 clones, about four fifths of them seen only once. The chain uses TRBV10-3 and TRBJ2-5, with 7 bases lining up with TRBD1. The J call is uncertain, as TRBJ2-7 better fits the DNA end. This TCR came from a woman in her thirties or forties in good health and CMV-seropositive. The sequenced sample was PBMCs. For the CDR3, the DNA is TGTGCCATCAGTGGGGTGAAGGGACAGCTATCATACGAGCAGTACTTC. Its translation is CAISGVKGQLSYEQYF.